These 5 T cell receptor beta chains were all obtained from the same sample, sequenced in a study of lymphopenia after photon versus proton radiotherapy. Repertoires were generated with immunoSEQ multiplex PCR, while TCRdb's copy carries only in-frame clones and drops some. The sample has under 30,000 clones; 90% are singletons. The starting material was peripheral blood, obtained from a patient treated with photon-based radiotherapy. Receptor source: a woman aged 45-59 years with cholangiocarcinoma.

This clone was detected only once. The rearrangement uses TRBV7-2 and TRBJ1-2, with D tentatively TRBD1 (5 bases). The length of the CDR3 is 15 residues. Germline V CDR1 and CDR2: SGHTA, FQGNSA. The V gene lost 5 bases and the J gene lost 1 base, with 14 bases spanning the gap. The CDR3 loop is CASSRQFTYNYGYTF. CDR3 DNA: TGTGCCAGCAGCCGACAGTTTACCTATAACTATGGCTACACCTTC.

The chain combines TRBV7-9 with TRBJ2-3; TRBD2 matches at 7 bases. V shed 5 bases and J 1 base; nucleotides not matched to a gene: 9. This CDR3 comprises 16 residues. From germline, CDR1 is SEHNR and CDR2 FQNEAQ (reference sequence). As DNA, the CDR3 is TGTGCCAGCAGCCGATATCGGGGGGACCGCACAGATACGCAGTATTTT. It yields the protein CASSRYRGDRTDTQYF.

V usage is TRBV5-4 and J usage is TRBJ2-1; TRBD1 aligns across 7 bases. CDR1 is SGHNT and CDR2 is YYREEE in the germline V gene (reference sequence). The CDR3 is 15 amino acids. Trimming cost V 4 bases and J 0 bases; bases outside gene matches: 4. The CDR3 reads CASSKGQHSYNEQFF. DNA for the CDR3: TGTGCCAGCAGCAAGGGACAGCACTCCTACAATGAGCAGTTCTTC.

The gene calls are TRBV6-6 and TRBJ2-5, with 9 nucleotides matching TRBD2. J was trimmed by 5 bases and V by 6 bases; bases with no gene match: 10. This CDR3 is built from 15 residues. Germline loops: CDR1 MNHNY, CDR2 SVGAGI (reference sequence). CDR3 in DNA: TGTGCCAGCAGACGCAGCGGGGGGATAGGGGAGACCCAGTACTTC. Its protein product is CASRRSGGIGETQYF.

The chain is built from TRBV7-2 and TRBJ2-5, with TRBD2 matching over 9 bases. There are 18 residues in the CDR3. Germline V gene sequence: CDR1 SGHTA, CDR2 FQGNSA. J lost 4 bases, V lost 5 bases, and 17 bases had no gene match. CDR3 sequence: CASSPRSGTSSSPETQYF. In DNA form, the CDR3 reads TGTGCCAGCAGCCCCCGTAGCGGGACTAGCAGCTCCCCAGAGACCCAGTACTTC.